This entry lists 2 T cell receptor beta chains sequenced from one sample in a study of cytotoxic CD8 clonotypes in ibrutinib-treated CLL. Measured with immunoSEQ multiplex PCR; TCRdb has only the in-frame clones, and not every one. The sample has about 160,000 clones, approximately 80% seen once. Material: PBMCs, obtained after 12 months of ibrutinib treatment. These receptors were obtained from a human donor with chronic lymphocytic leukemia.

The genes are TRBV5-1 and TRBJ2-7; either TRBD1 or TRBD2 may fit D (5 bases each). V was trimmed by 4 bases and J by 5 bases, leaving 13 bases between them. The germline CDR1 and CDR2 sequences are SGHRS and YFSETQ. The CDR3 spans 13 residues. The CDR3 DNA sequence: TGCGCCAGCAGCAGGTCAGGGAGCGACGAGCAGTACTTC. It specifies CASSRSGSDEQYF.

The V call is TRBV27, the J call TRBJ2-4, with 10 bases lining up with TRBD1. This CDR3 contains 17 residues. CDR1 and CDR2 (germline): MNHEY, SMNVEV (reference sequence). Trimming removed 9 bases from V and 0 bases from J; junction bases left unmatched: 11. Here the CDR3 reads CARPGQGTILAKNIQYF. CDR3 in DNA: TGTGCCAGACCGGGACAGGGGACGATACTAGCCAAAAACATTCAGTACTTC.